This T cell receptor (beta chain) was documented in a study of vaccination and CD4 T cells after COVID-19. The overall study: Every participant had a vaccine, which was either BNT162b2 or mRNA-1273, given in two doses.

As to treatment: roughly ten-day PBMC culture with coronavirus spike peptide pools or control peptides (ViraFEST assay). Antigen-specific T cell expansion with peptide pools preceded TCR sequencing in the ViraFEST approach. The Oncomine TCR Beta short-read assay was applied to DNA of cultured CD4+ T cells. TCRdb used MiXCR to reprocess the PCR reads, holding one entry per CDR3 protein. The table has about 15,000 distinct CDR3 sequences, about 30% seen once. This clonotype turned up a few times. The antigen is undetermined. Sequences were obtained from cultured CD4+ T cells from blood. This TCR derives from a human donor with COVID-19.

CDR3 protein: CASSSGQGTDTQYF. CDR3 nucleotides: TGTGCCAGCAGTTCCGGACAGGGGACAGATACGCAGTATTTT. J is TRBJ2-3 and V is TRBV5-4, with TRBD1 matching 9 bases. The V gene's germline CDR1 is SGHNT and CDR2 YYREEE (reference sequence). Trimming removed 5 bases from V and 3 bases from J; junction bases left unmatched: 4. This CDR3 is built from 14 residues.